Sequencing of this TCR beta chain was carried out in a study of T cells in localized non-small cell lung cancer. Overall study results and limits: Compared with tumor, uninvolved adjacent lung displayed greater T cell clonality, ranking highest overall. Heterogeneity within the tumor remains possible, as just one region underwent sequencing.

Sequenced by immunoSEQ multiplex PCR; TCRdb stores in-frame clones only, minus some. The sample has 2,000 to 2,500 clones, 26% seen once. Germline-derived CDR1 and CDR2 are SGHNT and YENEEA. V lost 3 bases to trimming and J lost 9 bases; unmatched junction nucleotides: 7. The CDR3 length is 15 residues. This clone was recorded a few times. The antigen remains undetermined. Atypia-free adjacent lung came from at least 2 cm beyond the tumor margin. The J gene is TRBJ1-6, the V gene TRBV11-3; 8 positions match TRBD1. This material consisted of normal lung tissue next to the tumor, taken before any cancer treatment. The sequence derives from a woman aged 35 to 70 with stage I lung adenocarcinoma. CDR3 region: CASSLETGATSPLHF. The CDR3 region has the DNA TGTGCCAGCAGCTTGGAGACAGGGGCTACTTCACCCCTCCACTTT.